The entry that follows covers one T cell receptor (beta chain) sequence. The CDR3 runs to 15 residues. With 0 bases removed from V and 7 bases from J, the gap between germline ends came to 11 bases. Germline lookup yields CDR1 SGDLS and CDR2 YYNGEE. Methods used by the authors: Researchers report that nucleated cell counts were estimated from reference gene primer amplification. Only in-frame clones appear in the TCRdb table, and some are missing; sequencing was by immunoSEQ multiplex PCR. Clonal size and the V and J genes are those of that table, whereas D and trimming came from the DNA. The profile covers 75,000 to 85,000 clones, with around 80% appearing a single time and approximately 7.3% taken by the ten largest. These data originate in a study of blood T cell repertoires in COVID-19. Study details: COVID-19 samples collected from the United States, Italy and Spain covered acute and convalescent phases. T cells, B-cell-depleted T cells, or PBMCs supplied cDNA or gDNA.

The source material was peripheral blood. This sequence originates from a human donor in a cohort sampled during active COVID-19. V gene TRBV9 combines with J gene TRBJ1-6; D might be TRBD1 (6 bases). CDR3 DNA sequence: TGTGCCAGCAGCGTAGGGGGGACACAAAATTCACCCCTCCACTTT. It translates to CASSVGGTQNSPLHF. Together with reference TRBV9 and TRBJ1-6, the CDR3 gives the full variable domain: DSGVTQTPKHLITATGQRVTLRCSPRSGDLSVYWYQQSLDQGLQFLIQYYNGEERAKGNILERFSAQQFPDLHSELNLSSLELGDSALYFCASSVGGTQNSPLHFGNGTRLTVT.